This T cell receptor beta chain emerged from a study of OX40 agonist ivuxolimab in advanced cancers. Study-level information: Ivuxolimab, which is an agonistic anti-OX40 (CD134) antibody, was administered to the patients. The dose of intravenous ivuxolimab that patients received every 2 weeks ranged from 0.01 to 10 mg/kg.

From germline, CDR1 is PRHDT and CDR2 FYEKMQ (reference sequence). The CDR3 length is 15 residues. The V end was cut by 6 bases, the J end by 1 base, with 15 bases between. Study-level results: Among the lowest peripheral clonal expansion occurred in 0.1-3.0 mg/kg partial responders. The average count of expanded clones was higher among CD8+ T cells than among CD4+.

This table comes from immunoSEQ multiplex PCR, and its TCRdb copy is limited to in-frame clones, with some not included. The repertoire holds fewer than 30,000 clones, with about 76% as singletons. A remark on this clone: Its antigen is currently unknown.

This TCR was recovered from an adult with an advanced solid tumor such as melanoma, head and neck, liver or kidney cancer. V is TRBV13 and J is TRBJ1-1, with a weak D call TRBD1 (6 bases). The sample was CD4+ or CD8+ T cells sorted from blood, taken in a trial of the OX40 agonist ivuxolimab. CDR3 amino acids: CASSSPTGKNTEAFF. In DNA form, the CDR3 reads TGTGCCAGCAGTTCCCCTACAGGGAAGAACACTGAAGCTTTCTTT.